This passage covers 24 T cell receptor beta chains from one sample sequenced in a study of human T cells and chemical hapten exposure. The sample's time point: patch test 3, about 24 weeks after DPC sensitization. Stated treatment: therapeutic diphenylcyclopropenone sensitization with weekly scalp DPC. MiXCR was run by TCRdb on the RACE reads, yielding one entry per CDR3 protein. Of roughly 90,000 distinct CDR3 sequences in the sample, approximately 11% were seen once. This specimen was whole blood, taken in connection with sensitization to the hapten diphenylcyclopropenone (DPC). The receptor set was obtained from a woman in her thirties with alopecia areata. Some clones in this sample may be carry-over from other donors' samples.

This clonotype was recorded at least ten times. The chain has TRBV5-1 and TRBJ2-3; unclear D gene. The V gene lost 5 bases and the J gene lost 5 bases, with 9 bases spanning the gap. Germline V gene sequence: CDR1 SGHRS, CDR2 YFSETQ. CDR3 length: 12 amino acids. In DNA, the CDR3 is TGCGCCAGCAGTGTTCAAGAAGATACGCAGTATTTT. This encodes CASSVQEDTQYF.

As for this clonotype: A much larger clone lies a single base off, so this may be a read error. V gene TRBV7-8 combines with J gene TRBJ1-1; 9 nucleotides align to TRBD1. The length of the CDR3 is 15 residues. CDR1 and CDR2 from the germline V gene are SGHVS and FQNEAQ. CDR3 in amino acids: CACSPDRGYGTEAFF. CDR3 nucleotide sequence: TGTGCCTGCAGCCCGGACAGGGGATATGGGACTGAAGCTTTCTTT.

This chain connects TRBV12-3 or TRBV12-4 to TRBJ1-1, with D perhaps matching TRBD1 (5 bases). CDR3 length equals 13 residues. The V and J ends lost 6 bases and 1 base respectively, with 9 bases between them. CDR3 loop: CASRGLRNTEAFF. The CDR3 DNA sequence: TGTGCCAGCAGGGGACTGAGGAACACTGAAGCTTTCTTT.

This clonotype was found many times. The CDR3 bases are TGCGCCAGCAGCCAAGGGCTCCTTGACAGGGGCGTTTTCGGCTACACCTTC. It specifies CASSQGLLDRGVFGYTF. V gene TRBV4-1 combines with J gene TRBJ1-2, with 8 bases identical to TRBD1. In germline, CDR1 is MGHRA, CDR2 YSYEKL. J lost 8 bases, V lost 1 base, and 15 bases had no gene match. This CDR3 spans 17 amino acids.

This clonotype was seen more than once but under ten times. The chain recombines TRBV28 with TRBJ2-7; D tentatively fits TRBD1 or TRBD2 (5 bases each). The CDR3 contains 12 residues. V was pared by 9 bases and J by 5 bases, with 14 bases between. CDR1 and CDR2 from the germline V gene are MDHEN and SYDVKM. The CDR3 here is CASQWLGDEQYF. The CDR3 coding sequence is TGTGCCAGTCAGTGGCTGGGGGACGAGCAGTACTTC.

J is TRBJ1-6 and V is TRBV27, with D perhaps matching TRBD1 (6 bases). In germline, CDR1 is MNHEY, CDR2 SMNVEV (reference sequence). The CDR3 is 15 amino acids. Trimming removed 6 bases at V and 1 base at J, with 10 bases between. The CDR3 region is CASRVTGSYNSPLHF. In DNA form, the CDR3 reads TGTGCCAGCAGGGTAACAGGGTCCTATAATTCACCCCTCCACTTT.

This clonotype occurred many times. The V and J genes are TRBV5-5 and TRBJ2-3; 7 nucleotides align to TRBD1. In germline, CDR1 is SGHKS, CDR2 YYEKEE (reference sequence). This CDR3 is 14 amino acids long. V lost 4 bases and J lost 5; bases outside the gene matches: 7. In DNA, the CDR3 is TGTGCCAGCAGCCCTAGACAGGGAATAGATACGCAGTATTTT. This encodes CASSPRQGIDTQYF.

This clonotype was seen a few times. Written as DNA, the CDR3 is TGCGCCAGCAGCCCTAGGGAATACAATGAGCAGTTCTTC. This translates into CASSPREYNEQFF. The chain recombines TRBV4-1 with TRBJ2-1; no definite D call. This CDR3 is 13 amino acids long. Trimming removed 4 bases at V and 4 bases at J, with 8 bases between. Germline V gene sequence: CDR1 MGHRA, CDR2 YSYEKL.

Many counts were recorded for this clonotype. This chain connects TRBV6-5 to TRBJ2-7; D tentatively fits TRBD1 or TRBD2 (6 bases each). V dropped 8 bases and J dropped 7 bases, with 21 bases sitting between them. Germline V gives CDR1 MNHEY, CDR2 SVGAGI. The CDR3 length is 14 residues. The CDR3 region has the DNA TGTGCCAGCGCACAACGTTTAGAGGGGGGTGAGCAGTACGTC. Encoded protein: CASAQRLEGGEQYV.

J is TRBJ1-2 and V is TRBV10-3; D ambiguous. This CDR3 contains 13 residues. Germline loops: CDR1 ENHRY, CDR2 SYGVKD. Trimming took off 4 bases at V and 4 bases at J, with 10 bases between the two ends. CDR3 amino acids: CAISAEASYGYTF. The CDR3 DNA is TGTGCCATCAGTGCGGAGGCGAGCTATGGCTACACCTTC.

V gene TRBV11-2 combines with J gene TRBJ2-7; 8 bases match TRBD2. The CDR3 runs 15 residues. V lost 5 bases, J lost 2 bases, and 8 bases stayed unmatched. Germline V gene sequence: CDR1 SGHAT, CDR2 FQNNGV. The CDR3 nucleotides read TGTGCCAGCAGCCGGATTAGCGGGGACCCCTACGAGCAGTACTTC. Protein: CASSRISGDPYEQYF.

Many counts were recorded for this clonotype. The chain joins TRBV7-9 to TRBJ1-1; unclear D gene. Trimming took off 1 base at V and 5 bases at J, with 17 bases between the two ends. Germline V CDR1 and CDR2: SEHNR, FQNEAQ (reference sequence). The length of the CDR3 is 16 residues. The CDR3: CASSLERSQGGTEAFF. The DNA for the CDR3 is TGTGCCAGCAGCTTAGAAAGATCCCAAGGCGGAACTGAAGCTTTCTTT.

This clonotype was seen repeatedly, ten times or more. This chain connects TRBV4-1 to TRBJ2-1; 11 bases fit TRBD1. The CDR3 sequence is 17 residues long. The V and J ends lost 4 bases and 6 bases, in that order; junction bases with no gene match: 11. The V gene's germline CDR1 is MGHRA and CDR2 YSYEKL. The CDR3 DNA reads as TGCGCCAGCAGCCCCGGACAGGGGGCAGTTTCGGTCAATGAGCAGTTCTTC. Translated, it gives CASSPGQGAVSVNEQFF.

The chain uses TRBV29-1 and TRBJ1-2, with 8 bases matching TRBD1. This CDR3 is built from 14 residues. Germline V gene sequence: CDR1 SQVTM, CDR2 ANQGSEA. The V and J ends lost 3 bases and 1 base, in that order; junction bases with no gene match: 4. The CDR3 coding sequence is TGCAGCGTTGATACAGGGGGTGTTAACTATGGCTACACCTTC. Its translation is CSVDTGGVNYGYTF.

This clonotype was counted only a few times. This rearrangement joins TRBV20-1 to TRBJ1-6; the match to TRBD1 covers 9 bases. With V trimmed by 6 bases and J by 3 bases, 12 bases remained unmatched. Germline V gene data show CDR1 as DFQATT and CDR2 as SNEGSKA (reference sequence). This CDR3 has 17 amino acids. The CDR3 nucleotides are TGCAGTGCAAGGGACAGGGAGGATTCCTACTATAATTCACCCCTCCACTTT. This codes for CSARDREDSYYNSPLHF.

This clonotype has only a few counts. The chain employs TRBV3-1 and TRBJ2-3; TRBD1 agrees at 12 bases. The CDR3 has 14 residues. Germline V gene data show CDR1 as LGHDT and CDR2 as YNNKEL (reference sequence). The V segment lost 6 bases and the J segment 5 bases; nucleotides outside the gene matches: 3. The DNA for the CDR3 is TGTGCCAGCAGGGGACAGGGGGCCGAAGATACGCAGTATTTT. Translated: CASRGQGAEDTQYF.

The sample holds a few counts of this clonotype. CDR3 nucleotides: TGTGCCAGCAGCTTATCCCCTAGTTCCTACAATGAGCAGTTCTTC. It specifies CASSLSPSSYNEQFF. The chain has TRBV5-5 and TRBJ2-1; no definite D call. CDR3 length: 15 amino acids. The germline V and J ends were trimmed by 2 bases and 1 base, with 10 bases remaining between them. In germline, CDR1 is SGHKS, CDR2 YYEKEE (reference sequence).

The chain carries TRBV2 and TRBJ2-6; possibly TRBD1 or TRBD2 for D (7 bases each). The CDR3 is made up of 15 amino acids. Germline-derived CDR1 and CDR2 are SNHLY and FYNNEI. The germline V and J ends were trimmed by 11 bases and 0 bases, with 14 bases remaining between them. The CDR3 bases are TGTGCCGGAACAGGGGAGGGCTCTGGGGCCAACGTCCTGACTTTC. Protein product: CAGTGEGSGANVLTF.

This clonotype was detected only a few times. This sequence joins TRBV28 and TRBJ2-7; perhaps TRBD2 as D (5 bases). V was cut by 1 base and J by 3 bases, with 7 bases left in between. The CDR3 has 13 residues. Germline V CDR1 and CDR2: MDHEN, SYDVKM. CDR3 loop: CASSLSRGYEQYF. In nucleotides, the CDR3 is TGTGCCAGCAGTTTATCCCGGGGCTACGAGCAGTACTTC. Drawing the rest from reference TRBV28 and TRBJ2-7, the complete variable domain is DVKVTQSSRYLVKRTGEKVFLECVQDMDHENMFWYRQDPGLGLRLIYFSYDVKMKEKGDIPEGYSVSREKKERFSLILESASTNQTSMYLCASSLSRGYEQYFGPGTRLTVT.

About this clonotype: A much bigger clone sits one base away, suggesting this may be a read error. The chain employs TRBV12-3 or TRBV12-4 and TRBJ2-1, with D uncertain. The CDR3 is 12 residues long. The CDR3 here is CAGSSPSIGQFF. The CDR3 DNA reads TGTGCCGGCAGTTCTCCTTCTATCGGGCAGTTCTTC.

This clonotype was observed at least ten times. The CDR3 nucleotides are TGTGCCAGCACCAACCAGGGGCAGCCCACCGGGGAGCTGTTTTTT. It is translated as CASTNQGQPTGELFF. The chain uses TRBV27 and TRBJ2-2; possibly TRBD1 for D (6 bases). V lost 7 bases to trimming and J lost 4 bases, with 16 bases between them. In germline, CDR1 is MNHEY, CDR2 SMNVEV (reference sequence). This CDR3 comprises 15 residues.

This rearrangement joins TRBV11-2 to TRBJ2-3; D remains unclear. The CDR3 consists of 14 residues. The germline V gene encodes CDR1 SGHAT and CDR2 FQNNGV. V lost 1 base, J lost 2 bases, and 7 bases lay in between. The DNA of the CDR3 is TGTGCCAGCAGCTTAGGTTTCGTCACAGATACGCAGTATTTT. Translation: CASSLGFVTDTQYF.

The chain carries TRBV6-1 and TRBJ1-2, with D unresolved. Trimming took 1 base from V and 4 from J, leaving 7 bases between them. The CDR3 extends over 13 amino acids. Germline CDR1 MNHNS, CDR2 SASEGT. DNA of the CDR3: TGTGCCAGCAGTGAAGTACAGACCTATGGCTACACCTTC. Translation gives CASSEVQTYGYTF.

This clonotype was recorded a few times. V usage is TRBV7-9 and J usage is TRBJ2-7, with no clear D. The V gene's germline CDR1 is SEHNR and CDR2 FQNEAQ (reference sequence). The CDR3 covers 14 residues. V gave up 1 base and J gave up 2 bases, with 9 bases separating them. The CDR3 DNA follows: TGTGCCAGCAGCTTAGAAAAGGCCGCCTACGAGCAGTACGTC. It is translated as CASSLEKAAYEQYV.